This T cell receptor (beta chain) was sequenced for a study of early T cells in non-severe SARS-CoV-2 infection. Study as a whole: The chains were unpaired, and the sequenced material was bulk RNA from unsorted whole blood.

Study-level results: Comparison of clonotypes with VDJdb favored anti-spike CD8 responses while missing private and CD4 specificities.

Researchers attached unique molecular identifiers to individual cDNA molecules. TCRdb fed the 5' RACE reads into MiXCR, producing one record per CDR3 protein. The table includes around 25,000 distinct CDR3 sequences, 4.8% detected once. Many counts were recorded for this clonotype. Its target is not known. Input material: whole blood. This sequence originates from an adult who was a healthcare worker with PCR-confirmed SARS-CoV-2 infection or an uninfected control (not recorded which).

The CDR3 spells CASSVLASYNEQFF. In nucleotides, the CDR3 is TGTGCCAGCAGCGTACTAGCGTCTTACAATGAGCAGTTCTTC. This rearrangement joins TRBV11-2 to TRBJ2-1, with TRBD2 identical over 7 bases. Germline assignment: CDR1 SGHAT and CDR2 FQNNGV. With V trimmed by 5 bases and J by 4 bases, 5 bases remained unmatched. The CDR3 consists of 14 residues.